A single sample gave rise to the 25 T cell receptor beta chains below, sequenced in a study of cytomegalovirus exposure and HLA in healthy donors. The PCR had 60 Vbeta and 13 Jbeta primers. The data were produced by immunoSEQ multiplex PCR, yet TCRdb's version contains in-frame clones alone and is incomplete. The sample consists of about 110,000 clones, around 80% of them appearing once. The specimen was PBMCs. All receptors derive from a man between 25 and 39 years old in good health and CMV-seropositive.

The chain uses TRBV7-6 and TRBJ2-5; possible D gene TRBD1, 6 bases. The V end was cut by 1 base, the J end by 5 bases, with 26 bases between. The CDR3 contains 19 residues. Germline V gene lookup returns CDR1 SGHVS and CDR2 FNYEAQ. Here the CDR3 DNA reads TGTGCCAGCAGCTTAGTCTTGGCGACAGGAGGTAGTCGAGGGGAGACCCAGTACTTC. It encodes CASSLVLATGGSRGETQYF.

The chain employs TRBV5-1 and TRBJ2-7; 10 nucleotides match TRBD2. Germline V gene data show CDR1 as SGHRS and CDR2 as YFSETQ. The CDR3 sequence is 14 residues long. Unmatched junction bases numbered 0, after V lost 2 bases and J lost 1 base. The CDR3 DNA reads as TGCGCCAGCAGCTTTAGCGGGGGGTCCTACGAGCAGTACTTC. Translation: CASSFSGGSYEQYF.

The chain uses TRBV18 and TRBJ2-5; 11 nucleotides agree with TRBD2. Unmatched junction bases numbered 5, after V lost 3 bases and J lost 5 bases. Germline V CDR1 and CDR2: KGHSH, LQKENI. The CDR3 has 15 residues. The CDR3 reads CASSPSSGGSETQYF. The DNA of the CDR3 is TGTGCCAGCTCACCGTCTAGCGGGGGGTCTGAGACCCAGTACTTC.

The J gene is TRBJ2-2, the V gene TRBV13, with 8 bases matching TRBD2. V dropped 3 bases and J dropped 4; count of bases not matched to a gene: 7. The V gene's germline CDR1 is PRHDT and CDR2 FYEKMQ (reference sequence). The CDR3 consists of 16 residues. The CDR3 sequence is CASSFYGRDSTGELFF. The CDR3, as DNA: TGTGCCAGCAGCTTTTACGGGAGGGATTCCACCGGGGAGCTGTTTTTT.

The rearrangement joins TRBV5-4 to TRBJ2-3; 12 bases match TRBD2. V gave up 6 bases and J gave up 5 bases; unmatched junction bases: 7. There are 15 residues in the CDR3. In germline, CDR1 is SGHNT, CDR2 YYREEE (reference sequence). CDR3 coding DNA: TGTGCCAGCAACGCTCGACTAGCGGGAGTAGATACGCAGTATTTT. Residues: CASNARLAGVDTQYF.

This rearrangement joins TRBV11-2 to TRBJ2-7; 12 bases line up with TRBD2. Germline V gives CDR1 SGHAT, CDR2 FQNNGV. The CDR3 has 16 residues. The V and J ends lost 6 bases and 4 bases, in that order; junction bases with no gene match: 10. CDR3 sequence (DNA): TGTGCCAGCAGTGAGGGGTACGGGACTAGCGGGTACGAGCAGTACGTC. Protein: CASSEGYGTSGYEQYV.

The rearrangement uses TRBV30 and TRBJ2-2; no reliable D call. Trimming took 1 base from V and 5 from J, leaving 8 bases between them. This CDR3 is 13 amino acids long. CDR1 GTSNPN and CDR2 SVGIG come from the germline V gene (reference sequence). This CDR3 is CAWSGSGTGELFF. In nucleotides, the CDR3 is TGTGCCTGGAGTGGGAGTGGGACCGGGGAGCTGTTTTTT.

V and J are TRBV7-8 and TRBJ2-2, with D perhaps TRBD1 (7 bases). This CDR3 is built from 15 residues. Per germline, CDR1 SGHVS and CDR2 FQNEAQ. V was cut by 3 bases and J by 4 bases, with 12 bases left in between. CDR3 in amino acids: CASSFDREVTGELFF. The CDR3 region has the DNA TGTGCCAGCAGCTTTGACAGGGAGGTCACCGGGGAGCTGTTTTTT.

This chain links TRBV19 with TRBJ2-7, with D tentatively TRBD2 (7 bases). The germline V gene has CDR1 LNHDA and CDR2 SQIVND (reference sequence). Trimming removed 6 bases at V and 5 bases at J, with 14 bases between. CDR3 length equals 13 residues. The CDR3 spells CASRGGGRNEQYF. CDR3 sequence (DNA): TGTGCCAGTAGGGGAGGGGGTCGGAACGAGCAGTACTTC.

The genes are TRBV5-5 and TRBJ1-6; no reliable D call. V was pared by 2 bases and J by 5 bases, with 11 bases between. CDR3 size: 15 residues. Germline CDR1 SGHKS, CDR2 YYEKEE (reference sequence). CDR3 sequence (DNA): TGTGCCAGCAGCTTATTGATTCAGGATAATTCACCCCTCCACTTT. Translated, it gives CASSLLIQDNSPLHF.

The J gene is TRBJ2-7, the V gene TRBV7-9; 7 nucleotides match TRBD1. The V and J ends lost 1 base and 3 bases, in that order; junction bases with no gene match: 3. Germline-derived CDR1 and CDR2 are SEHNR and FQNEAQ (reference sequence). The CDR3 totals 14 residues. The CDR3 is CASSLGQGFYEQYF. The CDR3 coding sequence is TGTGCCAGCAGCTTAGGACAGGGATTCTACGAGCAGTACTTC.

The chain recombines TRBV11-1 with TRBJ2-3; no definite D call. The germline V and J ends were trimmed by 1 base and 0 bases, with 17 bases remaining between them. The CDR3 is made up of 18 amino acids. The germline V gene has CDR1 SGHAT and CDR2 FQDESV (reference sequence). The CDR3 protein is CASSLVVWSGGSTDTQYF. CDR3 coding DNA: TGTGCCAGCAGCTTAGTGGTCTGGTCTGGCGGCAGCACAGATACGCAGTATTTT.

J is TRBJ2-5 and V is TRBV11-2; D call uncertain. The ends were cut back, 3 bases at V and 2 bases at J, with 10 bases in the middle. The CDR3 covers 14 residues. Germline loops: CDR1 SGHAT, CDR2 FQNNGV. Here the CDR3 reads CASSFGLRQETQYF. CDR3 DNA: TGTGCCAGCAGCTTTGGGCTAAGGCAAGAGACCCAGTACTTC.

This clone has only a few counts. The rearrangement uses TRBV5-6 and TRBJ2-2, with unresolved D. CDR3 size: 13 residues. From germline, CDR1 is SGHDT and CDR2 YYEEEE. The V and J ends lost 2 bases and 6 bases respectively, with 8 bases between them. In DNA form, the CDR3 reads TGTGCCAGCAGCTTTCAGATGGCCGGGGAGCTGTTTTTT. Translating it yields CASSFQMAGELFF.

A note on this clone: The junction does not match germline at one end; this may be a read error. The rearrangement links TRBV7-9 to TRBJ1-1, with D hard to call. The CDR3 length is 14 residues. The germline V gene has CDR1 SEHNR and CDR2 FQNEAQ (reference sequence). In DNA, the CDR3 is TGTTCCAGCAGCTTAGATATAGTGCGCACTGAAGCTTTCTTT. As protein: CSSSLDIVRTEAFF.

The chain has TRBV30 and TRBJ1-5, with D maybe TRBD1 (5 bases). V lost 0 bases and J 5 bases, leaving 17 bases between the germline ends. Germline V gives CDR1 GTSNPN, CDR2 SVGIG (reference sequence). This CDR3 region has 16 residues. CDR3 sequence (DNA): TGTGCCTGGAGTGTAAAAGGGGTAGAGTATCATCAGCCCCAGCATTTT. It encodes CAWSVKGVEYHQPQHF.

This chain uses TRBV5-1 with TRBJ2-7, with 8 bases fitting TRBD2. Per germline, CDR1 SGHRS and CDR2 YFSETQ. The trim removed 3 bases at V and 0 bases at J, leaving 5 bases unmatched. The CDR3 is 15 amino acids. This CDR3 is CASSWIAGNSYEQYF. The CDR3 DNA sequence: TGCGCCAGCAGCTGGATAGCGGGGAACTCCTACGAGCAGTACTTC. The entire variable domain, with the rest obtained from reference TRBV5-1 and TRBJ2-7, is as follows: KAGVTQTPRYLIKTRGQQVTLSCSPISGHRSVSWYQQTPGQGLQFLFEYFSETQRNKGNFPGRFSGRQFSNSRSEMNVSTLELGDSALYLCASSWIAGNSYEQYFGPGTRLTVT.

This clone has more than one count but fewer than ten. This chain links TRBV5-5 with TRBJ1-2; D is perhaps TRBD1 (6 bases). The germline V gene encodes CDR1 SGHKS and CDR2 YYEKEE (reference sequence). V lost 0 bases to trimming and J lost 6 bases, with 18 bases between them. The CDR3 loop spans 16 amino acids. CDR3 loop: CASSLEPTGYPHGYTF. The CDR3 DNA is TGTGCCAGCAGCTTGGAACCCACAGGGTACCCTCATGGCTACACCTTC. The whole variable domain, remainder taken from reference TRBV5-5 and TRBJ1-2, is DAGVTQSPTHLIKTRGQQVTLRCSPISGHKSVSWYQQVLGQGPQFIFQYYEKEERGRGNFPDRFSARQFPNYSSELNVNALLLGDSALYLCASSLEPTGYPHGYTFGSGTRLTVV.

This clone has only a few counts. The chain links TRBV15 to TRBJ2-7, with D perhaps matching TRBD1 (5 bases). CDR1 LNHNV and CDR2 YYDKDF come from the germline V gene (reference sequence). The V end was cut by 3 bases, the J end by 3 bases, with 15 bases between. The CDR3 contains 15 residues. The CDR3 region is CATSSLQGALYEQYF. The CDR3 DNA reads TGTGCCACCAGCAGTCTTCAAGGGGCTCTCTACGAGCAGTACTTC. Using reference TRBV15 and TRBJ2-7 for the parts outside the CDR3, the full variable domain is DAMVIQNPRYQVTQFGKPVTLSCSQTLNHNVMYWYQQKSSQAPKLLFHYYDKDFNNEADTPDNFQSRRPNTSFCFLDIRSPGLGDTAMYLCATSSLQGALYEQYFGPGTRLTVT.

The CDR3 reads CASSFSGTSTDTQYF. The CDR3 DNA reads TGTGCCAGCAGCTTTAGCGGAACAAGCACAGATACGCAGTATTTT. This rearrangement joins TRBV7-2 to TRBJ2-3; the D gene is possibly TRBD2 (6 bases). The CDR3 has 15 amino acids. CDR1 is SGHTA and CDR2 is FQGNSA in the germline V gene. V was pared by 3 bases and J by 0 bases, with 10 bases between.

This clone came up once. CDR3 region: CASSSGDSPLHF. In DNA, the CDR3 is TGTGCCAGCAGCTCAGGGGATTCACCCCTCCACTTT. V and J are TRBV28 and TRBJ1-6, with D perhaps TRBD1 (6 bases). The CDR3 runs to 12 residues. The germline CDR1 and CDR2 sequences are MDHEN and SYDVKM. The V end was cut by 6 bases, the J end by 8 bases, with 8 bases between. The variable domain in full, completed from reference TRBV28 and TRBJ1-6, reads DVKVTQSSRYLVKRTGEKVFLECVQDMDHENMFWYRQDPGLGLRLIYFSYDVKMKEKGDIPEGYSVSREKKERFSLILESASTNQTSMYLCASSSGDSPLHFGNGTRLTVT.

The rearrangement links TRBV19 to TRBJ2-7, with a tentative D call TRBD2 (6 bases). Germline CDR1 and CDR2: LNHDA and SQIVND (reference sequence). The CDR3 is made up of 16 amino acids. Trimming pared 1 base from V and 5 bases from J, leaving 18 bases between. The CDR3 nucleotides are TGTGCCAGTAGTATAGCGTGGTCGGGGTCGGGGGACGAGCAGTACTTC. Translation gives CASSIAWSGSGDEQYF.

The rearrangement joins TRBV2 to TRBJ2-5, with 7 nucleotides matching TRBD2. Germline V CDR1 and CDR2: SNHLY, FYNNEI. Trimming cost V 6 bases and J 4 bases; bases outside gene matches: 5. The CDR3 runs 13 residues. This chain's CDR3 is CASRAGLPETQYF. The CDR3 nucleotides read TGTGCCAGCAGGGCGGGACTACCAGAGACCCAGTACTTC.

This clone was recorded a few times. The chain joins TRBV5-1 to TRBJ2-2; D uncertain. V gave up 4 bases and J gave up 0 bases, with 7 bases separating them. Germline values: CDR1 SGHRS, CDR2 YFSETQ. This CDR3 has 14 residues. The CDR3 sequence is CASSQQPNTGELFF. In nucleotides, the CDR3 is TGCGCCAGCAGCCAACAACCGAACACCGGGGAGCTGTTTTTT. The whole variable domain, filled in from reference TRBV5-1 and TRBJ2-2, reads KAGVTQTPRYLIKTRGQQVTLSCSPISGHRSVSWYQQTPGQGLQFLFEYFSETQRNKGNFPGRFSGRQFSNSRSEMNVSTLELGDSALYLCASSQQPNTGELFFGEGSRLTVL.

V and J are TRBV7-9 and TRBJ2-7; weak D call: TRBD1 (6 bases). The CDR3 totals 12 residues. V lost 5 bases, J lost 2 bases, and 7 bases lay in between. Germline V gene sequence: CDR1 SEHNR, CDR2 FQNEAQ (reference sequence). The CDR3, as DNA: TGTGCCAGCAGCCCAGGGGCCTACGAGCAGTACTTC. It codes for CASSPGAYEQYF. The variable domain in full, with the rest retrieved from reference TRBV7-9 and TRBJ2-7, is DTGVSQNPRHKITKRGQNVTFRCDPISEHNRLYWYRQTLGQGPEFLTYFQNEAQLEKSRLLSDRFSAERPKGSFSTLEIQRTEQGDSAMYLCASSPGAYEQYFGPGTRLTVT.